The 17 T cell receptor beta chains below were found in one sample sequenced in a study of cytomegalovirus exposure and HLA in healthy donors. Primers included in the PCR were 60 Vbeta and 13 Jbeta primers. Data came from immunoSEQ multiplex PCR; TCRdb stores just in-frame clones and leaves some out. The sample records some 140,000 clones, around 73% being singletons. Sequencing was performed on PBMCs. Source of these receptors: a woman aged 40-49 years in good health and CMV-seronegative.

The rearrangement joins TRBV5-1 to TRBJ2-3, with a tentative D call TRBD1 (5 bases). This CDR3 comprises 13 residues. Germline CDR1 is SGHRS and CDR2 is YFSETQ. With 5 bases removed from V and 3 bases from J, the gap between germline ends came to 10 bases. CDR3 amino acids: CASSDQGTDTQYF. For the CDR3, the DNA is TGCGCCAGCAGTGACCAGGGAACAGATACGCAGTATTTT.

The chain joins TRBV12-5 to TRBJ2-3; the match to TRBD2 covers 8 bases. Germline CDR1 LGHNT, CDR2 FRNRAP. V lost 5 bases to trimming and J lost 4 bases; unmatched junction nucleotides: 5. The CDR3 loop spans 14 amino acids. CDR3: CASGDGGAADTQYF. CDR3 in DNA: TGTGCTAGTGGTGACGGGGGGGCAGCAGATACGCAGTATTTT.

The chain recombines TRBV7-9 with TRBJ2-7; the D is unclear. CDR1 is SEHNR, CDR2 FQNEAQ, per germline (reference sequence). The CDR3 runs 11 residues. V gave up 5 bases and J gave up 6 bases, with 8 bases separating them. CDR3 nucleotide sequence: TGTGCCAGCAGCAAGAGAGGCGAGCAGTACTTC. Encoded protein: CASSKRGEQYF.

The chain combines TRBV19 with TRBJ2-7; 7 nucleotides match TRBD1. The germline CDR1 and CDR2 sequences are LNHDA and SQIVND (reference sequence). This CDR3 contains 15 residues. Trimming cost V 3 bases and J 4 bases; bases outside gene matches: 9. The CDR3 sequence: CASSIRQGPRYEQYF. The CDR3 DNA follows: TGTGCCAGTAGTATCCGACAGGGCCCACGGTACGAGCAGTACTTC.

On this clone itself: Different DNA sequences within this sample yield the same CDR3. The CDR3 sequence is CASSRGQGETQYF. CDR3 sequence (DNA): TGCGCCAGCAGCAGAGGACAGGGTGAGACCCAGTACTTC. This chain links TRBV5-1 with TRBJ2-5; 8 bases are a match to TRBD1. The CDR3 sequence is 13 residues long. V lost 4 bases to trimming and J lost 5 bases; unmatched junction nucleotides: 4. Looked up from germline, CDR1 is SGHRS and CDR2 is YFSETQ.

J is TRBJ2-3 and V is TRBV7-3, with D uncertain. The CDR3 is made up of 15 amino acids. In germline, CDR1 is SGHTA, CDR2 FQGTGA. V was trimmed by 2 bases and J by 2 bases, leaving 11 bases between them. DNA for the CDR3: TGTGCCAGCAGCTTAGGTGGCGGTAACACAGATACGCAGTATTTT. Protein product: CASSLGGGNTDTQYF. Drawing the rest from reference TRBV7-3 and TRBJ2-3, the complete variable domain is GAGVSQTPSNKVTEKGKYVELRCDPISGHTALYWYRQSLGQGPEFLIYFQGTGAADDSGLPNDRFFAVRPEGSVSTLKIQRTERGDSAVYLCASSLGGGNTDTQYFGPGTRLTVL.

V gene TRBV11-1 combines with J gene TRBJ2-5, with a tentative D call TRBD2 (6 bases). Germline V gene sequence: CDR1 SGHAT, CDR2 FQDESV (reference sequence). The CDR3 contains 19 residues. Trimming left V 2 bases short and J 4 bases short, with 26 bases between. CDR3 in DNA: TGTGCCAGCAGCTTATTCTCTTCGCGCGGGACCCAAATCCGAGAGACCCAGTACTTC. Protein product: CASSLFSSRGTQIRETQYF.

The chain has TRBV19 and TRBJ1-5; unclear D gene. Trimming took off 0 bases at V and 5 bases at J, with 11 bases between the two ends. Germline loops: CDR1 LNHDA, CDR2 SQIVND (reference sequence). This CDR3 has 15 amino acids. The CDR3 here is CASSIDAGGYQPQHF. The DNA of the CDR3 is TGTGCCAGTAGTATAGACGCCGGAGGGTATCAGCCCCAGCATTTT.

This clone was counted only a few times. The V and J genes are TRBV2 and TRBJ1-4; no definite D call. Between the trimmed V and J ends, which lost 9 bases and 7 bases, there was a span of 9 bases. In germline, CDR1 is SNHLY, CDR2 FYNNEI. The CDR3 totals 11 residues. CDR3 sequence (DNA): TGTGCCAGTGGAAGAGGTGAAAAACTGTTTTTT. Amino acid sequence: CASGRGEKLFF.

The CDR3 nucleotides are TGTGCCAGCAGTGAATCGGTAGGGAGGGGATCACCCCTCCACTTT. It encodes CASSESVGRGSPLHF. This rearrangement joins TRBV2 to TRBJ1-6; TRBD1 might be the D (5 bases). V lost 2 bases and J 10 bases, leaving 15 bases between the germline ends. Germline V gene sequence: CDR1 SNHLY, CDR2 FYNNEI. CDR3 size: 15 residues.

The V and J genes are TRBV7-2 and TRBJ2-7; 12 bases match TRBD2. CDR3 size: 16 residues. Per the germline V gene, CDR1 is SGHTA and CDR2 is FQGNSA. The V segment lost 5 bases and the J segment 3 bases; nucleotides outside the gene matches: 8. The CDR3 sequence is CASSPWTSGEDYEQYF. CDR3 sequence (DNA): TGTGCCAGCAGCCCGTGGACTAGCGGGGAAGACTACGAGCAGTACTTC.

This chain joins TRBV18 and TRBJ1-5; D may be TRBD1 (5 bases). There are 15 residues in the CDR3. V lost 6 bases and J lost 0, with 12 bases in between. The germline V gene has CDR1 KGHSH and CDR2 LQKENI. CDR3 sequence: CASSPRGHSNQPQHF. The CDR3 coding sequence is TGTGCCAGCTCCCCAAGGGGCCATAGCAATCAGCCCCAGCATTTT.

This clone was counted only a few times. This chain joins TRBV28 and TRBJ1-2; D remains ambiguous. Germline V gene sequence: CDR1 MDHEN, CDR2 SYDVKM. The CDR3 runs to 13 residues. Trimming left V 8 bases short and J 6 bases short, with 16 bases between. CDR3 nucleotides: TGTGCCAGCTCCACCGTGGAGACCAATGGCTACACCTTC. Its protein is CASSTVETNGYTF.

The chain couples TRBV6-6 to TRBJ2-5; D is uncertain. The V end was cut by 0 bases, the J end by 3 bases, with 8 bases between. Germline V CDR1 and CDR2: MNHNY, SVGAGI (reference sequence). The length of the CDR3 is 14 residues. In nucleotides, the CDR3 is TGTGCCAGCAGTTACTCAATGAGAAAAGAGACCCAGTACTTC. This gives the protein CASSYSMRKETQYF.

The V gene is TRBV7-6, the J gene TRBJ2-2; maybe TRBD1 (6 bases). V was trimmed by 2 bases and J by 7 bases, leaving 8 bases between them. The CDR3 runs 13 residues. Germline V gives CDR1 SGHVS, CDR2 FNYEAQ. The CDR3 here is CASSLQGRGELFF. The CDR3 nucleotides read TGTGCCAGCAGCTTACAGGGGCGCGGGGAGCTGTTTTTT.

About this clone itself: The junction does not match germline at one end; this may be a read error. J is TRBJ2-5 and V is TRBV7-9; possible D gene TRBD1, 5 bases. This CDR3 is 12 amino acids long. From germline, CDR1 is SEHNR and CDR2 FQNEAQ (reference sequence). CDR3 residues: CSSSLRGETQYF. CDR3 bases: TGTTCCAGCAGCCTTAGGGGTGAGACCCAGTACTTC.

J is TRBJ1-2 and V is TRBV19; 11 bases fit TRBD1. The CDR3 length is 18 residues. J lost 2 bases, V lost 7 bases, and 15 bases had no gene match. Germline V CDR1 and CDR2: LNHDA, SQIVND (reference sequence). The CDR3 here is CASTGLGQGALGNYGYTF. The CDR3 bases are TGTGCCAGTACCGGATTAGGACAGGGGGCCCTAGGGAACTATGGCTACACCTTC.